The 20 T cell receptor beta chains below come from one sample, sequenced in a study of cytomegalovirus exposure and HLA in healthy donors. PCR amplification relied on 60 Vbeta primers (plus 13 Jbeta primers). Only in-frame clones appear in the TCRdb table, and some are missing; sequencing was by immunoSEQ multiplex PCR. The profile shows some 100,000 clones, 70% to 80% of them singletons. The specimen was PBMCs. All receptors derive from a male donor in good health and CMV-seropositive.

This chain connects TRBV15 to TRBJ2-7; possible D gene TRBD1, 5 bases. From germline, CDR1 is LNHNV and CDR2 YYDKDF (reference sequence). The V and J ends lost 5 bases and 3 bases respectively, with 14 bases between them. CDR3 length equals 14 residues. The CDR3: CATSGRWGSYEQYF. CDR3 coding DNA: TGTGCCACCAGCGGCCGGTGGGGCAGCTACGAGCAGTACTTC. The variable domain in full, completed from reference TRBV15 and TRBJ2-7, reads DAMVIQNPRYQVTQFGKPVTLSCSQTLNHNVMYWYQQKSSQAPKLLFHYYDKDFNNEADTPDNFQSRRPNTSFCFLDIRSPGLGDTAMYLCATSGRWGSYEQYFGPGTRLTVT.

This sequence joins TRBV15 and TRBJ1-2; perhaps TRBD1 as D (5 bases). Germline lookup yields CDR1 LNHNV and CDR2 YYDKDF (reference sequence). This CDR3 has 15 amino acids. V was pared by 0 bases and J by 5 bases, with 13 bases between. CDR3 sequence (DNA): TGTGCCACCAGCAGAGATCCGGGGGATCGTTATGGCTACACCTTC. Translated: CATSRDPGDRYGYTF. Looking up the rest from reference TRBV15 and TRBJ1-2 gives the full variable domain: DAMVIQNPRYQVTQFGKPVTLSCSQTLNHNVMYWYQQKSSQAPKLLFHYYDKDFNNEADTPDNFQSRRPNTSFCFLDIRSPGLGDTAMYLCATSRDPGDRYGYTFGSGTRLTVV.

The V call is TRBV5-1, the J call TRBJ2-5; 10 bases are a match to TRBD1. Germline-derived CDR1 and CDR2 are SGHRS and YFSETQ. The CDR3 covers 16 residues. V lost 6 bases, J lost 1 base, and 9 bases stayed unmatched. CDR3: CASKMTGGAGQETQYF. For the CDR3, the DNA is TGCGCCAGCAAGATGACAGGGGGCGCGGGCCAAGAGACCCAGTACTTC. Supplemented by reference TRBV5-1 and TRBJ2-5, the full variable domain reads KAGVTQTPRYLIKTRGQQVTLSCSPISGHRSVSWYQQTPGQGLQFLFEYFSETQRNKGNFPGRFSGRQFSNSRSEMNVSTLELGDSALYLCASKMTGGAGQETQYFGPGTRLLVL.

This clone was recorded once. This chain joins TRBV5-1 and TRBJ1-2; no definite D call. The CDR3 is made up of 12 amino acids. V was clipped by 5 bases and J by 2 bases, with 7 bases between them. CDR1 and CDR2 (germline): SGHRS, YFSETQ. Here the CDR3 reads CASSGENYGYTF. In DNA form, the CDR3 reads TGCGCCAGCAGTGGAGAAAACTATGGCTACACCTTC.

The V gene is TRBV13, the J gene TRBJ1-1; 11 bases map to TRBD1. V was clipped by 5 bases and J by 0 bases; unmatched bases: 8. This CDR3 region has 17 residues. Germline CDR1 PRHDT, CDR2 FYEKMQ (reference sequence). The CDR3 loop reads CASSLRTGGAMNTEAFF. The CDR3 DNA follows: TGTGCCAGCAGCCTACGGACAGGGGGCGCCATGAACACTGAAGCTTTCTTT.

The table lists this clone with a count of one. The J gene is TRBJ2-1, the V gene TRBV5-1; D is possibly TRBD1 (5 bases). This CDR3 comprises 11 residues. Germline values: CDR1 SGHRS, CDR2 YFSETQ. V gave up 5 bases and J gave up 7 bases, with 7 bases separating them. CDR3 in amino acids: CASRGRNEQFF. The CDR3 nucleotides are TGCGCCAGCAGGGGGCGGAATGAGCAGTTCTTC.

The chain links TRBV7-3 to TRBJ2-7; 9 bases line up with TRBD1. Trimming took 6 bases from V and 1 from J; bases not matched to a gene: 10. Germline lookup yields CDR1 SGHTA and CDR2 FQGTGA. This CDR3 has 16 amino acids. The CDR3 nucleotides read TGTGCCAGCAGTACTATCAGGACAGGGGTTTCCTACGAGCAGTACTTC. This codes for CASSTIRTGVSYEQYF.

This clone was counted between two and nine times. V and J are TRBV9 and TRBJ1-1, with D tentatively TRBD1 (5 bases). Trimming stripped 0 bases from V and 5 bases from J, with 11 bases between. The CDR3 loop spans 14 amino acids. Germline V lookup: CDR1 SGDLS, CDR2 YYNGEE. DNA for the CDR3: TGTGCCAGCAGCGTAGACTACAGGCCGACTGAAGCTTTCTTT. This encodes CASSVDYRPTEAFF. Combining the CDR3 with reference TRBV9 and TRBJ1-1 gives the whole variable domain DSGVTQTPKHLITATGQRVTLRCSPRSGDLSVYWYQQSLDQGLQFLIQYYNGEERAKGNILERFSAQQFPDLHSELNLSSLELGDSALYFCASSVDYRPTEAFFGQGTRLTVV.

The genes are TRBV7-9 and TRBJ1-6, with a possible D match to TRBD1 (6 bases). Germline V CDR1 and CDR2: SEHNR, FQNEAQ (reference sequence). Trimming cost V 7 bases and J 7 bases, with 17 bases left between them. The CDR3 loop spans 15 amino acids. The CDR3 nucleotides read TGTGCCAGCAAATGGGGGCAGGGTCGGAATTCACCCCTCCACTTT. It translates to CASKWGQGRNSPLHF.

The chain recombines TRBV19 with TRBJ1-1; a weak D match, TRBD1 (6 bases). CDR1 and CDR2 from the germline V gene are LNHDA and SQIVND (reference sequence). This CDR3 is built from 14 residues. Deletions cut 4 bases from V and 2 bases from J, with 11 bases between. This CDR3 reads CASSRTGLNTEAFF. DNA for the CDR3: TGTGCCAGTAGTAGAACAGGGTTAAACACTGAAGCTTTCTTT.

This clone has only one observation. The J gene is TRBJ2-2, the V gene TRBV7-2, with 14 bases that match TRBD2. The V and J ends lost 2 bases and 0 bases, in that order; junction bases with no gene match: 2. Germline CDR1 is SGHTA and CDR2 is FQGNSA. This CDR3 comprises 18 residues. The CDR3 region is CASSLRLAGGSNTGELFF. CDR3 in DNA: TGTGCCAGCAGCTTAAGACTAGCGGGGGGGTCGAACACCGGGGAGCTGTTTTTT.

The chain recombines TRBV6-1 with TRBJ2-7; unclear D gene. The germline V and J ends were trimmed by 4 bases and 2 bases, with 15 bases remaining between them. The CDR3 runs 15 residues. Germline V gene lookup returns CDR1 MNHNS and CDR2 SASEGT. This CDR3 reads CASSAPLGLPYEQYF. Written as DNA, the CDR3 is TGTGCCAGCAGTGCCCCTCTAGGCCTACCCTACGAGCAGTACTTC.

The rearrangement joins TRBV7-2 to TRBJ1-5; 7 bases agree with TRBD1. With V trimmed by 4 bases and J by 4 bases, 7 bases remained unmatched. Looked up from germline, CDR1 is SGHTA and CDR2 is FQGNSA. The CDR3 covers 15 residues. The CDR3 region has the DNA TGTGCCAGCAGCTCCGGACAGGCCTCAAATCAGCCCCAGCATTTT. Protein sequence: CASSSGQASNQPQHF. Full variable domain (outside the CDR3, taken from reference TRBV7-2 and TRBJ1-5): GAGVSQSPSNKVTEKGKDVELRCDPISGHTALYWYRQSLGQGLEFLIYFQGNSAPDKSGLPSDRFSAERTGGSVSTLTIQRTQQEDSAVYLCASSSGQASNQPQHFGDGTRLSIL.

CDR3 sequence (DNA): TGCGCCAGCAGAGAGGGTACCATCTCCTACGAGCAGTACTTC. This encodes CASREGTISYEQYF. The gene calls are TRBV5-1 and TRBJ2-7; maybe TRBD2 (5 bases). The CDR3 runs 14 residues. The V gene lost 5 bases and the J gene lost 0 bases, with 12 bases spanning the gap. Germline CDR1 reads SGHRS; CDR2 reads YFSETQ.

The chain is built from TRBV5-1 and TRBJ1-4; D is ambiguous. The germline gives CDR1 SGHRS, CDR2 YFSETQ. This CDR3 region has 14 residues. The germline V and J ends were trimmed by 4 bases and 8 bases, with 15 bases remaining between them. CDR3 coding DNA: TGCGCCAGCAGCCTGGTCGGACTTGAGGAAAAACTGTTTTTT. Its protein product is CASSLVGLEEKLFF. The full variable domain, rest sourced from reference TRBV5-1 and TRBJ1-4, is KAGVTQTPRYLIKTRGQQVTLSCSPISGHRSVSWYQQTPGQGLQFLFEYFSETQRNKGNFPGRFSGRQFSNSRSEMNVSTLELGDSALYLCASSLVGLEEKLFFGSGTQLSVL.

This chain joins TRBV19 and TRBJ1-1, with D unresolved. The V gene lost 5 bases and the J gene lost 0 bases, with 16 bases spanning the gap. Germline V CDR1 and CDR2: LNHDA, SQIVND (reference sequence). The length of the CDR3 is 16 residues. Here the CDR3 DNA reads TGTGCCAGTAGTCGGAGTCCCAACCCAGTGAACACTGAAGCTTTCTTT. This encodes CASSRSPNPVNTEAFF.

The CDR3 is CASSYDSHEKLFF. The CDR3 DNA reads as TGTGCCAGCAGTTACGACAGCCATGAAAAACTGTTTTTT. The V call is TRBV6-5, the J call TRBJ1-4, with a weak D call TRBD1 (5 bases). V lost 2 bases, J lost 6 bases, and 7 bases lay in between. Germline CDR1 MNHEY, CDR2 SVGAGI. There are 13 residues in the CDR3.

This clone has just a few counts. Here the CDR3 reads CASSLQGYGNTIYF. The CDR3, as DNA: TGTGCCAGCAGCTTACAGGGGTATGGAAACACCATATATTTT. This chain uses TRBV11-2 with TRBJ1-3, with TRBD1 as a possible D gene (6 bases). V was clipped by 2 bases and J by 3 bases, with 8 bases between them. The CDR3 extends over 14 amino acids. Germline CDR1 SGHAT, CDR2 FQNNGV.

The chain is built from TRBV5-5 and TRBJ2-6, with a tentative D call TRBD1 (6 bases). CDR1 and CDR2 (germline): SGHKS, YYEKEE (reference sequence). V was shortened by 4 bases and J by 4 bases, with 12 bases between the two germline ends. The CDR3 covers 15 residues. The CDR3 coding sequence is TGTGCCAGCAGCGCACAGGGAATCGGGGCCAACGTCCTGACTTTC. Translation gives CASSAQGIGANVLTF.

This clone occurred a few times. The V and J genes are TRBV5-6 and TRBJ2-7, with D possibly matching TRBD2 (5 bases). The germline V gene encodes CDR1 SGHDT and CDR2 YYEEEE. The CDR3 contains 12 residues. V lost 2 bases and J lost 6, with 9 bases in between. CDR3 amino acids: CASSFLRAEQYF. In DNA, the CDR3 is TGTGCCAGCAGCTTCCTGAGGGCCGAGCAGTACTTC.